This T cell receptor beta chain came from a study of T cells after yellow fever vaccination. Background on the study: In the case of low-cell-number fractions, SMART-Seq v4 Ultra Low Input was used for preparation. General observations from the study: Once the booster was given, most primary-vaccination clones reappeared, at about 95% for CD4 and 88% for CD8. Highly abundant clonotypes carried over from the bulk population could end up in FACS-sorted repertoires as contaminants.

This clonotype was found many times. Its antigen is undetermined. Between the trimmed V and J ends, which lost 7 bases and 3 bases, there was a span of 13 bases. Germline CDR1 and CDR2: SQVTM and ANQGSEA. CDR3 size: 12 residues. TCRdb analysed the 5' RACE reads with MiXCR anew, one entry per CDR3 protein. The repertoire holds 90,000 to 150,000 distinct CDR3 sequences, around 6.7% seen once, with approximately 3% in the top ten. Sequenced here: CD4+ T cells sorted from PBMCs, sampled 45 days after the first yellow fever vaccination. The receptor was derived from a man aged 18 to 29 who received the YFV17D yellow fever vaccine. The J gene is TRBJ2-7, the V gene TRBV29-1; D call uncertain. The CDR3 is CSGTGPNYEQYF. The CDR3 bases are TGCAGCGGAACCGGGCCCAACTACGAGCAGTACTTC.